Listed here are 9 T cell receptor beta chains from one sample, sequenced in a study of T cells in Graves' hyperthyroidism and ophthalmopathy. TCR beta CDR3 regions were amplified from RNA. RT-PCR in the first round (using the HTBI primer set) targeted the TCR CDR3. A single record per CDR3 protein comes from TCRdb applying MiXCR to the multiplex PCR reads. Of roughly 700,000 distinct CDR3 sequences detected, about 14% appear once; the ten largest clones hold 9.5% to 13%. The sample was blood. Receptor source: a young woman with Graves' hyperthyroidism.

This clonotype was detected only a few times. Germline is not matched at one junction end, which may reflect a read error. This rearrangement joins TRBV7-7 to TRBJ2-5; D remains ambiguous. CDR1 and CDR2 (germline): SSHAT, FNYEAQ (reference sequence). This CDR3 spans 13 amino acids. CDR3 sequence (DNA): TGTGCTAGCAGCCCAGGACCTATCGAGACCCAGTACTTC. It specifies CASSPGPIETQYF.

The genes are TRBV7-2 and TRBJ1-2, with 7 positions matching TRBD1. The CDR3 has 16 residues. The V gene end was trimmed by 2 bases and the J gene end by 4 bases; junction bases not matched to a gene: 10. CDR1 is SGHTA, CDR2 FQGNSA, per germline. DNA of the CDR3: TGTGCCAGCAGCTTAAGACCGACAGGGAACCTCTATGGCTACACCTTC. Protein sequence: CASSLRPTGNLYGYTF.

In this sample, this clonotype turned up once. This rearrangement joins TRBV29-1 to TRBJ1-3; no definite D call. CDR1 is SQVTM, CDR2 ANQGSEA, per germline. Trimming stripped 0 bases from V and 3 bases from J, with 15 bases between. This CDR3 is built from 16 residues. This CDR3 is CSVEDEGSKIGNTIYF. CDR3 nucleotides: TGCAGCGTTGAAGATGAGGGCAGCAAAATTGGAAACACCATATATTTT.

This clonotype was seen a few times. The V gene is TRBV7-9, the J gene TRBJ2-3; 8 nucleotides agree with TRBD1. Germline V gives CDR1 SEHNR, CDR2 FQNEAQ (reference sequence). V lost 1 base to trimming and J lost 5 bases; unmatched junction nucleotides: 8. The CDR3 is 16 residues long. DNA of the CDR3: TGTGCCAGCAGCTTAGTAGGCAGGGGGCAAGGAGATACGCAGTATTTT. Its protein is CASSLVGRGQGDTQYF.

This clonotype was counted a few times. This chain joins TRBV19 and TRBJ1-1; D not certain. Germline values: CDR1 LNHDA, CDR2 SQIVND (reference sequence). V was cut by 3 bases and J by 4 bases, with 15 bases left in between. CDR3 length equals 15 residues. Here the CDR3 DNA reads TGTGCCAGTAGTATTGGGCAGGCTCGGGGCACTGAAGCTTTCTTT. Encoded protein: CASSIGQARGTEAFF.

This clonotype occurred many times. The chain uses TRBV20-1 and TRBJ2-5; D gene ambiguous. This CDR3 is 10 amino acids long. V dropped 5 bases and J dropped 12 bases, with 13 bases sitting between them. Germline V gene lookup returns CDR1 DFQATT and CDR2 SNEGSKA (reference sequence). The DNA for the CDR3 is TGCAGTGCTCCCGCCGACACCGAGTACTTC. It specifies CSAPADTEYF.

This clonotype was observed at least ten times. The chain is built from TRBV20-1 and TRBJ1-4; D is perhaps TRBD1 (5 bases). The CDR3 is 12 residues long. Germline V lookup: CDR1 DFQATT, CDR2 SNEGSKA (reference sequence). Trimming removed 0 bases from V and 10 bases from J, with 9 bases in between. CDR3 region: CSAREGGPKLFF. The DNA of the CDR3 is TGCAGTGCTAGAGAGGGGGGACCAAAACTGTTTTTT.

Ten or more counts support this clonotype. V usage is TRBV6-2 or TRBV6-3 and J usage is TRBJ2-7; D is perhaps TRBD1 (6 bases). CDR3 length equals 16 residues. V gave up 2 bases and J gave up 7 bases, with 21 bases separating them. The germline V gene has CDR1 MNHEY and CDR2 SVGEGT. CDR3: CASSYAQGAVSLEQYF. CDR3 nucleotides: TGTGCCAGCAGTTACGCACAGGGCGCCGTTTCCCTGGAGCAGTACTTC.

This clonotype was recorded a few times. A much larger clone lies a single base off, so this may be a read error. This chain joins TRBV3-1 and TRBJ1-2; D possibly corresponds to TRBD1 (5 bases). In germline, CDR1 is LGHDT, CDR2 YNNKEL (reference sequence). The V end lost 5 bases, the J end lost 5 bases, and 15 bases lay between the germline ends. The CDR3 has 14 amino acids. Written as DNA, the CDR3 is TGTGCCAGCAGCGCCGGGACTGATCAATATGGCTACACCTTC. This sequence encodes CASSAGTDQYGYTF.